This TCR beta chain stems from a study of type 1 regulatory T cells. Study-wide context: T-allo10 is a Tr1-enriched, alloantigen-specific CD4 T cell product made in vitro.

MiXCR, applied by TCRdb to the reads, yields one record per CDR3 protein. The sample yields 90,000 to 100,000 distinct CDR3 sequences, roughly 31% seen once. Deletions cut 3 bases from V and 6 bases from J, with 21 bases between. The CDR3 loop spans 15 amino acids. Germline V CDR1 and CDR2: DFQATT, SNEGSKA (reference sequence). Material: CD4+ T cells, either the whole sample or a sorted fraction (not recorded which). This receptor was identified in a human donor in good health. The V call is TRBV20-1, the J call TRBJ2-7, with D possibly being TRBD1 or TRBD2 (6 bases each). The CDR3: CSARPVAGPGAEQYF. CDR3 sequence (DNA): TGCAGTGCTAGGCCCGTCGCCGGGCCGGGGGCCGAGCAGTACTTC.